Each of the 20 T cell receptor beta chains below was sequenced from the same sample in a study of graft-versus-host responses after intestinal transplantation. TCRdb's copy holds only in-frame clones and misses some; the assay was immunoSEQ multiplex PCR. The top ten hold roughly 0.5% of the sample, which has fewer than 120,000 clones, around 93% seen once. Their recognized antigens are unknown. Sequencing used unstimulated CD8+ T cells sorted from spleen or lymph node cells, obtained before intestinal transplant. Receptor source: a human donor who received an intestinal transplant.

This clone occurred once. The chain joins TRBV7-9 to TRBJ2-4; 7 bases match TRBD1. V trimming: 2 bases; J trimming: 0 bases; junction bases outside the gene matches: 7. CDR1 is SEHNR, CDR2 FQNEAQ, per germline (reference sequence). This CDR3 region has 17 residues. DNA of the CDR3: TGTGCCAGCAGCTTAACCCGACAGGGTGAAGCCAAAAACATTCAGTACTTC. Translated: CASSLTRQGEAKNIQYF. The full variable domain, in which reference TRBV7-9 and TRBJ2-4 provide the parts outside the CDR3, is DTGVSQNPRHKITKRGQNVTFRCDPISEHNRLYWYRQTLGQGPEFLTYFQNEAQLEKSRLLSDRFSAERPKGSFSTLEIQRTEQGDSAMYLCASSLTRQGEAKNIQYFGAGTRLSVL.

The CDR3 DNA is TGCGCCAGCAGCCGATCCGGGACTAGCGCCTACAATGAGCAGTTCTTC. Translation gives CASSRSGTSAYNEQFF. V usage is TRBV4-1 and J usage is TRBJ2-1, with TRBD2 matching over 10 bases. V lost 4 bases, J lost 2 bases, and 5 bases stayed unmatched. The CDR3 contains 16 residues. CDR1 is MGHRA and CDR2 is YSYEKL in the germline V gene.

The chain has TRBV10-3 and TRBJ2-3, with 10 bases lining up with TRBD2. CDR1 and CDR2 from the germline V gene are ENHRY and SYGVKD. CDR3 length equals 14 residues. Trimming removed 8 bases from V and 5 bases from J; junction bases left unmatched: 7. CDR3 sequence reads: CAIGPSGSRDTQYF. The DNA for the CDR3 is TGTGCCATCGGCCCTAGCGGGAGTAGAGATACGCAGTATTTT.

The V gene is TRBV2, the J gene TRBJ2-7; 8 bases line up with TRBD2. This CDR3 contains 14 residues. Germline CDR1 SNHLY, CDR2 FYNNEI. The junction had 4 bases not matched to a gene; V was cut back by 5 bases and J by 1 base. CDR3 bases: TGTGCCAGCAGTTCAAGCGGGAGATCCTACGAGCAGTACTTC. Encoded protein: CASSSSGRSYEQYF.

The J gene is TRBJ2-7, the V gene TRBV7-9, with 7 bases fitting TRBD2. Germline V gene data show CDR1 as SEHNR and CDR2 as FQNEAQ (reference sequence). CDR3 size: 14 residues. Germline trimming cut 4 bases from V and 2 bases from J; bases unmatched to any gene: 5. The CDR3, as DNA: TGTGCCAGCAGCTCCGGGACTATCCCCTACGAGCAGTACTTC. This translates into CASSSGTIPYEQYF.

The CDR3 DNA is TGTGCCAGCAGCCACGCCGGGACAGGGGATGAAGAGCAGTACTTC. Encoded protein: CASSHAGTGDEEQYF. This sequence joins TRBV7-9 and TRBJ2-7, with TRBD1 matching 10 bases. CDR1 SEHNR and CDR2 FQNEAQ come from the germline V gene (reference sequence). Trimming cost V 5 bases and J 7 bases; bases outside gene matches: 11. There are 15 residues in the CDR3.

CDR3 protein: CASSLGGVDQPQHF. CDR3 DNA: TGTGCCAGCAGCTTAGGCGGAGTGGATCAGCCCCAGCATTTT. The chain uses TRBV5-8 and TRBJ1-5; D gene ambiguous. The length of the CDR3 is 14 residues. CDR1 SGHTS and CDR2 YDEGEE come from the germline V gene. The V end was cut by 2 bases, the J end by 5 bases, with 11 bases between. Full variable domain (rest looked up from reference TRBV5-8 and TRBJ1-5): EAGVTQSPTHLIKTRGQQATLRCSPISGHTSVYWYQQALGLGLQFLLWYDEGEERNRGNFPPRFSGRQFPNYSSELNVNALELEDSALYLCASSLGGVDQPQHFGDGTRLSIL.

The gene calls are TRBV6-1 and TRBJ1-1, with 8 bases that match TRBD1. This CDR3 contains 13 residues. Germline V gene data show CDR1 as MNHNS and CDR2 as SASEGT. With V trimmed by 5 bases and J by 1 base, 0 bases remained unmatched. For the CDR3, the DNA is TGTGCCAGCAGTACAGGGGGGAACACTGAAGCTTTCTTT. Translating gives CASSTGGNTEAFF.

The genes are TRBV14 and TRBJ2-3; 12 bases align to TRBD2. CDR3 length: 16 amino acids. From germline, CDR1 is SGHDN and CDR2 FVKESK. J lost 3 bases, V lost 5 bases, and 6 bases had no gene match. This CDR3 is CASSARTSGATDTQYF. The CDR3 bases are TGTGCCAGCAGCGCACGGACTAGCGGGGCGACAGATACGCAGTATTTT. Based on the CDR3 plus reference TRBV14 and TRBJ2-3, the full variable domain is EAGVTQFPSHSVIEKGQTVTLRCDPISGHDNLYWYRRVMGKEIKFLLHFVKESKQDESGMPNNRFLAERTGGTYSTLKVQPAELEDSGVYFCASSARTSGATDTQYFGPGTRLTVL.

The sample holds one count of this clone. The V call is TRBV6-1, the J call TRBJ2-5; the match to TRBD1 covers 8 bases. CDR1 is MNHNS, CDR2 SASEGT, per germline. Unmatched junction bases numbered 13, after V lost 8 bases and J lost 5 bases. The CDR3 loop spans 15 amino acids. The CDR3 DNA follows: TGTGCCAGCCGACTACCAACAGGGGGATGGGAGACCCAGTACTTC. Protein product: CASRLPTGGWETQYF.

V and J are TRBV7-9 and TRBJ2-6; 7 nucleotides match TRBD1. Germline trimming cut 3 bases from V and 2 bases from J; bases unmatched to any gene: 4. The CDR3 contains 16 residues. Germline V gene sequence: CDR1 SEHNR, CDR2 FQNEAQ (reference sequence). DNA of the CDR3: TGTGCCAGCAGCTTCCGGGACAGCACTGGGGCCAACGTCCTGACTTTC. Translation gives CASSFRDSTGANVLTF.

The J gene is TRBJ2-1, the V gene TRBV9; 14 bases are shared with TRBD2. Germline assignment: CDR1 SGDLS and CDR2 YYNGEE. The CDR3 covers 16 residues. The V gene end was trimmed by 3 bases and the J gene end by 5 bases; junction bases not matched to a gene: 4. CDR3 bases: TGTGCCAGCAGCGCCGGACTAGCGGGAGGCGACAATGAGCAGTTCTTC. Its protein product is CASSAGLAGGDNEQFF.

The table lists this clone with a count of one. This rearrangement joins TRBV6-6 to TRBJ2-7; 7 bases align to TRBD1. Per the germline V gene, CDR1 is MNHNY and CDR2 is SVGAGI (reference sequence). V lost 0 bases to trimming and J lost 6 bases; unmatched junction nucleotides: 2. The CDR3 contains 13 residues. CDR3 bases: TGTGCCAGCAGTTACTCGAGGGACAGCGAGCAGTACTTC. Translating it yields CASSYSRDSEQYF.

This chain connects TRBV19 to TRBJ2-7, with 7 bases that match TRBD1. The CDR3 totals 15 residues. Germline values: CDR1 LNHDA, CDR2 SQIVND (reference sequence). Trimming removed 5 bases from V and 3 bases from J; junction bases left unmatched: 10. CDR3 nucleotides: TGTGCCAGTAGTGCTTCCAGGGGGTACGTCTACGAGCAGTACTTC. Protein: CASSASRGYVYEQYF.

This chain links TRBV7-9 with TRBJ1-1; no reliable D call. The V gene's germline CDR1 is SEHNR and CDR2 FQNEAQ (reference sequence). The CDR3 consists of 15 residues. Trimming removed 5 bases at V and 3 bases at J, with 16 bases between. The DNA for the CDR3 is TGTGCCAGCAGCGCCTTAGCTGGGCGGGACACTGAAGCTTTCTTT. Its protein product is CASSALAGRDTEAFF.

The rearrangement links TRBV9 to TRBJ2-2; D is unclear. V lost 4 bases, J lost 7 bases, and 8 bases lay in between. The germline V gene encodes CDR1 SGDLS and CDR2 YYNGEE. CDR3 length: 12 residues. The CDR3 bases are TGTGCCAGCAGCCGGTCGAGCGGGGAGCTGTTTTTT. Translation: CASSRSSGELFF.

The chain couples TRBV4-1 to TRBJ2-7, with D perhaps given as TRBD1 or TRBD2 (5 bases each). This CDR3 comprises 16 residues. V shed 3 bases and J shed 3 bases, with 18 bases lying between them. Per the germline V gene, CDR1 is MGHRA and CDR2 is YSYEKL. CDR3 in amino acids: CASSQGVHTGSYEQYF. The CDR3 DNA reads as TGCGCCAGCAGCCAGGGGGTACACACAGGTAGCTACGAGCAGTACTTC.

This clone has only one observation. The gene calls are TRBV19 and TRBJ1-1; no firm D call. Germline CDR1 reads LNHDA; CDR2 reads SQIVND (reference sequence). V was trimmed by 2 bases and J by 0 bases, leaving 10 bases between them. The CDR3 has 15 residues. CDR3: CASSISPNLNTEAFF. The CDR3 DNA follows: TGTGCCAGTAGTATATCCCCGAATTTGAACACTGAAGCTTTCTTT.

This clone came up a few times. This rearrangement joins TRBV15 to TRBJ1-3; a possible D gene is TRBD1 (6 bases). CDR1 and CDR2 (germline): LNHNV, YYDKDF (reference sequence). This CDR3 is built from 16 residues. Trimming took 0 bases from V and 4 from J, leaving 13 bases between them. CDR3 protein: CATSRDKRGAGNTIYF. CDR3 DNA: TGTGCCACCAGCAGAGACAAACGGGGGGCCGGAAACACCATATATTTT.

The rearrangement joins TRBV13 to TRBJ2-5; no clear D. Trimming left V 6 bases short and J 3 bases short, with 11 bases between. This CDR3 spans 13 amino acids. Looked up from germline, CDR1 is PRHDT and CDR2 is FYEKMQ (reference sequence). The CDR3 sequence: CASSLRPKETQYF. In DNA form, the CDR3 reads TGTGCCAGCAGTCTTAGACCGAAAGAGACCCAGTACTTC.